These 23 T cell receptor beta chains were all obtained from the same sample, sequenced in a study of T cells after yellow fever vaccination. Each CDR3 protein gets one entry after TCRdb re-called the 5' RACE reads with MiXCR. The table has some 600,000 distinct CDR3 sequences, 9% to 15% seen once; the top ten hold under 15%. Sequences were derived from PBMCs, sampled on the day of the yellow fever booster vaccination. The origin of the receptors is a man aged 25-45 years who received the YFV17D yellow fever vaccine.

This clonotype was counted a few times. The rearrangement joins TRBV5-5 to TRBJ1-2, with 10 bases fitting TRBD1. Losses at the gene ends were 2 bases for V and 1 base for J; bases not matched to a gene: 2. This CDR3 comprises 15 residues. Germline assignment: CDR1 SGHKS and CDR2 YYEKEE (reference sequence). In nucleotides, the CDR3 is TGTGCCAGCAGCTTCGGGACAGGGGATAACTATGGCTACACCTTC. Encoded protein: CASSFGTGDNYGYTF.

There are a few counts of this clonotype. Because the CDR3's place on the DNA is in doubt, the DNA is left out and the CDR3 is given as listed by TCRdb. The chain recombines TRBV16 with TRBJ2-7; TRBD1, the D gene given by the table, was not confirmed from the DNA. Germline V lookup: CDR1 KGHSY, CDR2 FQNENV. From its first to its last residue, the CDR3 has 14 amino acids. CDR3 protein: CASSQTGATSSTSF.

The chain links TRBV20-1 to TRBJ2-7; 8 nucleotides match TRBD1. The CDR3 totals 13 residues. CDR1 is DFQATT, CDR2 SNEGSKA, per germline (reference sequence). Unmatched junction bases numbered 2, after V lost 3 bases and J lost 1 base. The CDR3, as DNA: TGCAGTGCTAGGGGGACAGGTTCCTACGAGCAGTACTTC. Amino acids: CSARGTGSYEQYF.

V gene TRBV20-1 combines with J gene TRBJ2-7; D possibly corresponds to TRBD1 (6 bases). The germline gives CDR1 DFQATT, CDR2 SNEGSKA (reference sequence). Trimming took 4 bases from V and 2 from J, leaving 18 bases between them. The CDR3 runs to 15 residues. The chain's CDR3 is CSATPPQGLAYEQYF. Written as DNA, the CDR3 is TGCAGTGCTACTCCGCCACAGGGATTGGCCTACGAGCAGTACTTC.

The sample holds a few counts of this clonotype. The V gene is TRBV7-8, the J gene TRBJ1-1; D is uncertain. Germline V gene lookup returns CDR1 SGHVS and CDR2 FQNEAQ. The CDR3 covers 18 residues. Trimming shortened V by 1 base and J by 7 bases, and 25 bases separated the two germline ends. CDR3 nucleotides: TGTGCCAGCAGCTTAGGGGTATCTATGAGAGGTGACTTAAGTGAAGCTTTCTTT. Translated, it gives CASSLGVSMRGDLSEAFF.

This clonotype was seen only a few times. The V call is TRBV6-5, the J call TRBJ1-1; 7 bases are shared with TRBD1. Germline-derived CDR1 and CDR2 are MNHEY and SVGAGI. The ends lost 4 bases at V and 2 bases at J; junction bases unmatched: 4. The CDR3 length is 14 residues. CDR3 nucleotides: TGTGCCAGCAGTTTACGGGACAGTAACACTGAAGCTTTCTTT. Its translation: CASSLRDSNTEAFF.

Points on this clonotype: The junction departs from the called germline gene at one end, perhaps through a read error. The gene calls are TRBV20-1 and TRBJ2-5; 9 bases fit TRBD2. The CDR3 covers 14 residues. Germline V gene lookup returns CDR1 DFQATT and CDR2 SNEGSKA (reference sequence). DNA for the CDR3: TGCAGTGCTATAAGCGGGAGGCCCCAAGAAACCCAGTACTTC. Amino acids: CSAISGRPQETQYF.

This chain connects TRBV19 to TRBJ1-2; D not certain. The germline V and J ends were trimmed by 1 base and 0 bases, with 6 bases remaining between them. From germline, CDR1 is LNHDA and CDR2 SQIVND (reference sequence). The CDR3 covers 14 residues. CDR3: CASSIATANYGYTF. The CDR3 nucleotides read TGTGCCAGTAGTATAGCTACAGCTAACTATGGCTACACCTTC. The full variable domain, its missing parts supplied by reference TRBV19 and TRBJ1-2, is DGGITQSPKYLFRKEGQNVTLSCEQNLNHDAMYWYRQDPGQGLRLIYYSQIVNDFQKGDIAEGYSVSREKKESFPLTVTSAQKNPTAFYLCASSIATANYGYTFGSGTRLTVV.

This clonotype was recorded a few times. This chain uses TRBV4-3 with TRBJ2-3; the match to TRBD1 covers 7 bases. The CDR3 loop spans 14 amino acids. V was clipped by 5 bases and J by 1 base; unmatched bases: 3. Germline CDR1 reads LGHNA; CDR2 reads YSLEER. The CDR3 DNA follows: TGCGCCAGCAGCGACAGGGCAGGCACAGATACGCAGTATTTT. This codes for CASSDRAGTDTQYF.

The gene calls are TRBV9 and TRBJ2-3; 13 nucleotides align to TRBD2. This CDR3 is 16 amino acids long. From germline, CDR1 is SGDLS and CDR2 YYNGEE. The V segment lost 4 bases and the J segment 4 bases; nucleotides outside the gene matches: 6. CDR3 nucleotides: TGTGCCAGCAGCACCTTACTAGCGGGAGGGCCAGATACGCAGTATTTT. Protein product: CASSTLLAGGPDTQYF.

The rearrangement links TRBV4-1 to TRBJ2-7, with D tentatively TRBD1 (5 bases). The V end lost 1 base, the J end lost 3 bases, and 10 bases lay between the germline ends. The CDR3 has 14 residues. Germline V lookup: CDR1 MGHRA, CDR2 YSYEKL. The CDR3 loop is CASSQGQRSYEQYF. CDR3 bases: TGCGCCAGCAGCCAAGGACAGAGAAGCTACGAGCAGTACTTC.

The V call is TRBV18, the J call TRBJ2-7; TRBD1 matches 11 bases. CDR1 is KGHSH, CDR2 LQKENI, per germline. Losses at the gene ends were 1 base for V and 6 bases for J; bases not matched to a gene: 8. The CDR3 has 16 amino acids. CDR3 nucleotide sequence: TGTGCCAGCTCACCACTCTCCAGGACAGGGGGCGCCGAGCAGTACTTC. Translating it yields CASSPLSRTGGAEQYF. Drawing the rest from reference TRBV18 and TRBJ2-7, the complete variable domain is NAGVMQNPRHLVRRRGQEARLRCSPMKGHSHVYWYRQLPEEGLKFMVYLQKENIIDESGMPKERFSAEFPKEGPSILRIQQVVRGDSAAYFCASSPLSRTGGAEQYFGPGTRLTVT.

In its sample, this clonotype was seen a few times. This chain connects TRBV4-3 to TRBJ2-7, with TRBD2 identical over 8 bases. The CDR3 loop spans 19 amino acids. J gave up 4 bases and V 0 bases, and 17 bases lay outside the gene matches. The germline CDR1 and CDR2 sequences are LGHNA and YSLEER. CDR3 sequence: CASSQEWIERGNLPYEQYF. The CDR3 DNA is TGCGCCAGCAGCCAAGAATGGATCGAGCGGGGGAATTTACCATACGAGCAGTACTTC.

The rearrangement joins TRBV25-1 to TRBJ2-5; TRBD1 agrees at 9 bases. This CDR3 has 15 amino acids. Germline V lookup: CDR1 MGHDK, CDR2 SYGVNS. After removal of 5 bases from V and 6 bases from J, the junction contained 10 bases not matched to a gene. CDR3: CASSPEQGARKTQYF. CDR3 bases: TGTGCCAGCAGTCCGGAACAGGGGGCGCGGAAGACCCAGTACTTC. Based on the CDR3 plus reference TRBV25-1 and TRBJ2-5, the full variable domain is EADIYQTPRYLVIGTGKKITLECSQTMGHDKMYWYQQDPGMELHLIHYSYGVNSTEKGDLSSESTVSRIRTEHFPLTLESARPSHTSQYLCASSPEQGARKTQYFGPGTRLLVL.

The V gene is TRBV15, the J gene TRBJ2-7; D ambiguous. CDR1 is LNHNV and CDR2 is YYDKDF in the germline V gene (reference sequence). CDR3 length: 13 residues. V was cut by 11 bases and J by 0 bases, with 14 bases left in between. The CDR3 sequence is CASGRASSYEQYF. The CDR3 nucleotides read TGTGCCTCGGGTAGGGCTAGCTCCTACGAGCAGTACTTC.

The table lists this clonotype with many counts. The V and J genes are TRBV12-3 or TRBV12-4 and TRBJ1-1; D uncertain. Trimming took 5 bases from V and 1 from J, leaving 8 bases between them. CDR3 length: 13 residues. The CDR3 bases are TGTGCCAGCAGTGGGCTCTCGAACACTGAAGCTTTCTTT. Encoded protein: CASSGLSNTEAFF.

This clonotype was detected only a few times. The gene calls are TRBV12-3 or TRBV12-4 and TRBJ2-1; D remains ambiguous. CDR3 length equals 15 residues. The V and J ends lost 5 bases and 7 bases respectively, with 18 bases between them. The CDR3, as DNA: TGTGCCAGCAGTCGACCAAGGGCCCTCGGGAATGAGCAGTTCTTC. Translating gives CASSRPRALGNEQFF.

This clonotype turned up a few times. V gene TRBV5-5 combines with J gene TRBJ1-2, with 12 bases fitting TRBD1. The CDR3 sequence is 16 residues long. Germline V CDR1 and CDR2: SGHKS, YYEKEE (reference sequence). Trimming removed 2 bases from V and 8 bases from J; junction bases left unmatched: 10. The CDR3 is CASSLGGQGASRGYTF. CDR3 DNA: TGTGCCAGCAGCTTAGGGGGACAGGGGGCATCTCGAGGCTACACCTTC.

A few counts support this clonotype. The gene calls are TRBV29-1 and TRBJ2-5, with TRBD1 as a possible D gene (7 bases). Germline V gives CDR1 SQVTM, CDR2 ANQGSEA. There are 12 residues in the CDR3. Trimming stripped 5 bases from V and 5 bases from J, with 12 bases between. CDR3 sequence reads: CSVQGGGETQYF. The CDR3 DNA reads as TGCAGCGTTCAGGGGGGCGGCGAGACCCAGTACTTC.

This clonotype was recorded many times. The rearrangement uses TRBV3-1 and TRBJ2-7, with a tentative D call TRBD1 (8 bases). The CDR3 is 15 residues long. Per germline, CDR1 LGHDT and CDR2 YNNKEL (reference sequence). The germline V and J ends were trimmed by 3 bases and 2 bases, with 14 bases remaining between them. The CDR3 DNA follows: TGTGCCAGCAGCCAGGCTACAGGGGGGGCCTACGAGCAGTACTTC. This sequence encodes CASSQATGGAYEQYF.

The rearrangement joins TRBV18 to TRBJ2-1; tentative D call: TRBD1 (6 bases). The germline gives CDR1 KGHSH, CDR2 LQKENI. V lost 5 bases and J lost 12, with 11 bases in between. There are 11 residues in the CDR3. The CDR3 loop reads CASSDGRGQFF. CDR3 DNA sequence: TGTGCCAGCTCAGACGGCAGGGGGCAGTTCTTC.

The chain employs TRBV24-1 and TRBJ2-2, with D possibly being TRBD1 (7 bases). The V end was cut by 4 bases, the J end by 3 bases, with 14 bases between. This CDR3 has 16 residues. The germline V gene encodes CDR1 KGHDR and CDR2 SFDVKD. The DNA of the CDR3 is TGTGCCACCAGTGACCCGCGGGACAGTTACACCGGGGAGCTGTTTTTT. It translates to CATSDPRDSYTGELFF.

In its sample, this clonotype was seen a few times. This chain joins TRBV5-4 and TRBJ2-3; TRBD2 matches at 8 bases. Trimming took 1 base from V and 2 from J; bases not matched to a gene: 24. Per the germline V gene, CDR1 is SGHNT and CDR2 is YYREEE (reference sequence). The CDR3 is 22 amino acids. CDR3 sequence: CASSLRGAPLAAARLYTDTQYF. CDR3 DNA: TGTGCCAGCAGCTTGAGGGGGGCCCCACTAGCGGCAGCTAGACTTTACACAGATACGCAGTATTTT.